The 26 T cell receptor beta chains below were found in one sample sequenced in a study of blood T cell repertoires in COVID-19. The repertoire was sequenced with immunoSEQ multiplex PCR; TCRdb's copy has only in-frame clones and lacks some. The sample has about 170,000 clones, approximately 87% seen once. The sequenced sample consisted of peripheral blood. The receptors come from a woman aged 60-70 years with COVID-19, enrolled during active disease.

To note about this clone: A read error may account for a junction end that differs from germline. The chain combines TRBV7-7 with TRBJ2-1, with 15 positions matching TRBD2. The CDR3 runs to 18 residues. CDR1 and CDR2 (germline): SSHAT, FNYEAQ (reference sequence). Here the CDR3 reads CASSEWGGLAGGSNEQFF. CDR3 coding DNA: TGTGCTAGCAGCGAGTGGGGGGGACTAGCGGGAGGTTCGAATGAGCAGTTCTTC. Full variable domain (outside the CDR3, taken from reference TRBV7-7 and TRBJ2-1): GAGVSQSPRYKVTKRGQDVTLRCDPISSHATLYWYQQALGQGPEFLTYFNYEAQPDKSGLPSDRFSAERPEGSISTLTIQRTEQRDSAMYRCASSEWGGLAGGSNEQFFGPGTRLTVL.

This chain uses TRBV5-4 with TRBJ2-3, with 9 bases aligning to TRBD2. The CDR3 totals 15 residues. Germline V lookup: CDR1 SGHNT, CDR2 YYREEE (reference sequence). V trimming: 1 base; J trimming: 3 bases; junction bases outside the gene matches: 3. The CDR3: CASSLMREGTDTQYF. In DNA form, the CDR3 reads TGTGCCAGCAGCTTGATGCGGGAGGGTACAGATACGCAGTATTTT. Full variable domain (missing parts from reference TRBV5-4 and TRBJ2-3): ETGVTQSPTHLIKTRGQQVTLRCSSQSGHNTVSWYQQALGQGPQFIFQYYREEENGRGNFPPRFSGLQFPNYSSELNVNALELDDSALYLCASSLMREGTDTQYFGPGTRLTVL.

The chain couples TRBV4-3 to TRBJ2-7, with D perhaps TRBD1 (6 bases). V lost 0 bases and J 2 bases, leaving 14 bases between the germline ends. The CDR3 consists of 16 residues. CDR1 and CDR2 (germline): LGHNA, YSLEER. The CDR3: CASSQDQGTITYEQYF. The CDR3 DNA follows: TGCGCCAGCAGCCAAGATCAGGGGACCATAACCTACGAGCAGTACTTC.

The chain couples TRBV21-1 to TRBJ1-1; no DNA check was done on the table's D call, TRBD1. TRBV21-1 is an annotated pseudogene. This CDR3 is 15 amino acids long. The CDR3 nucleotides read TGTGCCAGCAGGGACGGGACAGCCGATAACACTGAAGCTTTCTTT. It yields the protein CASRDGTADNTEAFF.

The chain couples TRBV18 to TRBJ2-3; TRBD2 matches at 9 bases. Germline-derived CDR1 and CDR2 are KGHSH and LQKENI. V lost 0 bases, J lost 6 bases, and 7 bases stayed unmatched. CDR3 length: 16 amino acids. The CDR3 sequence: CASSPPGGRVPDTQYF. DNA of the CDR3: TGTGCCAGCTCACCACCGGGCGGGAGGGTCCCGGATACGCAGTATTTT.

The CDR3 region has the DNA TGTGCCAGCAGTTACCCGGCGGGATGGGGTCCCGGGGAGCTGTTTTTT. Translating gives CASSYPAGWGPGELFF. V is TRBV6-2 or TRBV6-3 and J is TRBJ2-2, with D possibly TRBD2 on 6 matching bases. Germline CDR1 is MNHEY and CDR2 is SVGEGT. V was trimmed by 2 bases and J by 6 bases, leaving 16 bases between them. CDR3 size: 16 residues.

The chain is built from TRBV10-3 and TRBJ2-7, with 11 bases fitting TRBD2. The CDR3 has 14 amino acids. V trimming: 6 bases; J trimming: 3 bases; junction bases outside the gene matches: 4. Looked up from germline, CDR1 is ENHRY and CDR2 is SYGVKD. CDR3 residues: CAISIGTSGYEQYF. The DNA of the CDR3 is TGTGCCATCAGCATCGGGACTAGCGGCTACGAGCAGTACTTC.

This chain's CDR3 is CASRADLLREGSYEQYF. The CDR3 coding sequence is TGTGCCAGCAGGGCGGACTTACTAAGAGAGGGTTCCTACGAGCAGTACTTC. The J gene is TRBJ2-7, the V gene TRBV2, with D possibly TRBD2 on 5 matching bases. The CDR3 runs to 17 residues. The V gene's germline CDR1 is SNHLY and CDR2 FYNNEI. The V and J ends lost 6 bases and 1 base respectively, with 22 bases between them.

V is TRBV5-6 and J is TRBJ2-7; 7 positions agree with TRBD1. The V and J ends lost 5 bases and 4 bases, in that order; junction bases with no gene match: 12. The germline V gene encodes CDR1 SGHDT and CDR2 YYEEEE. The CDR3 is 15 residues long. The CDR3 DNA sequence: TGTGCCAGCAGATCGACAGGGCGGACTTTATACGAGCAGTACTTC. Translated: CASRSTGRTLYEQYF.

This chain connects TRBV5-1 to TRBJ2-1; D gene ambiguous. The germline V gene encodes CDR1 SGHRS and CDR2 YFSETQ. V was cut by 9 bases and J by 1 base, with 14 bases left in between. The CDR3 spans 14 residues. CDR3 in amino acids: CATRRVPSYNEQFF. CDR3 DNA sequence: TGCGCCACCCGACGGGTCCCATCCTACAATGAGCAGTTCTTC.

The CDR3, as DNA: TGCGCCAGCAGCGACAGCCTTGGCGAGCAGTACTTC. The encoded protein is CASSDSLGEQYF. The genes are TRBV5-1 and TRBJ2-7; tentatively, D is TRBD1 (5 bases). Per germline, CDR1 SGHRS and CDR2 YFSETQ. Trimming took 4 bases from V and 6 from J, leaving 11 bases between them. The CDR3 runs to 12 residues.

The chain has TRBV29-1 and TRBJ2-3; 9 positions match TRBD2. The CDR3 is 18 amino acids. The germline CDR1 and CDR2 sequences are SQVTM and ANQGSEA. J gave up 0 bases and V 4 bases, and 14 bases lay outside the gene matches. The CDR3 here is CSVALNFGTSSSTDTQYF. Here the CDR3 DNA reads TGCAGCGTTGCTTTAAACTTCGGGACTAGCTCTAGCACAGATACGCAGTATTTT.

This chain connects TRBV2 to TRBJ1-2; 9 bases are a match to TRBD1. The CDR3 length is 15 residues. Germline CDR1 SNHLY, CDR2 FYNNEI. Losses at the gene ends were 8 bases for V and 8 bases for J; bases not matched to a gene: 15. The CDR3 bases are TGTGCCAGCGAAATAACAGGGGGCGTCAGTGGAGGCTACACCTTC. It encodes CASEITGGVSGGYTF.

The rearrangement uses TRBV9 and TRBJ2-1; 7 nucleotides align to TRBD2. Germline CDR1 is SGDLS and CDR2 is YYNGEE. With 0 bases clipped from V and 4 bases from J, the junction kept 7 bases outside the gene matches. The CDR3 has 16 amino acids. CDR3 bases: TGTGCCAGCAGCGTAGGGGCGGGAGCGAGTTACAATGAGCAGTTCTTC. Its translation is CASSVGAGASYNEQFF.

V and J are TRBV19 and TRBJ2-1; TRBD2 matches at 8 bases. Germline CDR1 reads LNHDA; CDR2 reads SQIVND (reference sequence). The CDR3 loop spans 17 amino acids. V trimming: 0 bases; J trimming: 1 base; junction bases outside the gene matches: 5. The CDR3 coding sequence is TGTGCCAGTAGTATAGATAAAGCGGGGGCGTCCTACAATGAGCAGTTCTTC. It yields the protein CASSIDKAGASYNEQFF.

The genes are TRBV24-1 and TRBJ2-5; 7 bases map to TRBD2. The V segment lost 12 bases and the J segment 1 base; nucleotides outside the gene matches: 7. CDR1 and CDR2 (germline): KGHDR, SFDVKD. There are 13 residues in the CDR3. CDR3: CAPPGRLQETQYF. The CDR3 nucleotides are TGTGCCCCCCCCGGGAGGCTCCAAGAGACCCAGTACTTC.

The chain couples TRBV7-2 to TRBJ1-6; tentative D call: TRBD1 (6 bases). Trimming removed 2 bases from V and 10 bases from J, with 12 bases in between. Per the germline V gene, CDR1 is SGHTA and CDR2 is FQGNSA. The CDR3 covers 14 residues. As DNA, the CDR3 is TGTGCCAGCAGCTTATTGCAGGGGAAATCACCCCTCCACTTT. Translation gives CASSLLQGKSPLHF.

This CDR3 reads CASSLSGRRGNEQFF. CDR3 sequence (DNA): TGTGCCAGCAGCCTCAGCGGGAGGAGGGGCAATGAGCAGTTCTTC. This chain uses TRBV3-1 (or the pseudogene TRBV3-2) with TRBJ2-1, with 9 bases that match TRBD2. The CDR3 has 15 residues. The J segment lost 6 bases and the V segment lost 4 bases, leaving 7 bases of the junction unmatched. The germline gives CDR1 LGHDT, CDR2 YNNKEL (reference sequence).

The V call is TRBV3-1 (or the pseudogene TRBV3-2), the J call TRBJ2-3, with 9 nucleotides matching TRBD2. The germline gives CDR1 LGHDT, CDR2 YNNKEL (reference sequence). The CDR3 is 19 residues long. V gave up 3 bases and J gave up 0 bases; unmatched junction bases: 13. CDR3 region: CASSQGRLAEFNSTDTQYF. The CDR3 nucleotides read TGTGCCAGCAGCCAGGGAAGACTAGCGGAATTTAATAGCACAGATACGCAGTATTTT.

This clone was seen just once. This chain joins TRBV27 and TRBJ2-3, with 7 bases that match TRBD2. The germline CDR1 and CDR2 sequences are MNHEY and SMNVEV (reference sequence). V lost 5 bases and J lost 4; bases outside the gene matches: 15. The CDR3 extends over 17 amino acids. For the CDR3, the DNA is TGTGCCAGCAGTCCTCAAACTTGGACTAGATGGTCAGATACGCAGTATTTT. Translating it yields CASSPQTWTRWSDTQYF.

The V call is TRBV5-6, the J call TRBJ2-7; TRBD1 agrees at 8 bases. The ends lost 2 bases at V and 6 bases at J; junction bases unmatched: 7. The germline gives CDR1 SGHDT, CDR2 YYEEEE. CDR3 length: 14 residues. CDR3 coding DNA: TGTGCCAGCAGCTTTTTGGACAGGGACGGCGAGCAGTACTTC. Translated, it gives CASSFLDRDGEQYF.

This clone was found a few times. The CDR3 sequence is CASSFTPGSGSYEQYF. DNA for the CDR3: TGTGCCAGCAGCTTTACCCCTGGGAGCGGCTCCTACGAGCAGTACTTC. The chain joins TRBV11-2 to TRBJ2-7; the D gene is possibly TRBD2 (5 bases). CDR1 and CDR2 from the germline V gene are SGHAT and FQNNGV. Between the trimmed V and J ends, which lost 3 bases and 0 bases, there was a span of 15 bases. This CDR3 region has 16 residues.

A word on this clone: A read error may produce the germline difference seen at one junction end. V usage is TRBV27 and J usage is TRBJ1-1; TRBD1 matches 8 bases. The CDR3 sequence is 15 residues long. Germline V gene sequence: CDR1 MNHEY, CDR2 SMNVEV (reference sequence). In nucleotides, the CDR3 is TGTGCCAGCAATTTAGGACAGGGAATGAACACTGAAGCTTTCTTT. Its protein product is CASNLGQGMNTEAFF.

This clone was observed once. The chain is built from TRBV29-1 and TRBJ2-7, with TRBD2 matching over 10 bases. This CDR3 has 14 residues. With V trimmed by 4 bases and J by 3 bases, 6 bases remained unmatched. CDR1 and CDR2 from the germline V gene are SQVTM and ANQGSEA. The CDR3 sequence: CSVGGTSVVYEQYF. Here the CDR3 DNA reads TGCAGCGTTGGAGGGACTAGCGTCGTCTACGAGCAGTACTTC.

The chain is built from TRBV30 and TRBJ2-7; 7 nucleotides line up with TRBD1. CDR1 is GTSNPN, CDR2 SVGIG, per germline (reference sequence). The CDR3 length is 15 residues. With V trimmed by 2 bases and J by 3 bases, 10 bases remained unmatched. CDR3 nucleotides: TGTGCCTGGAGTCCACAGGGGACCACGGGCTACGAGCAGTACTTC. Translation gives CAWSPQGTTGYEQYF.

The CDR3, as DNA: TGTGCCAGCAGCTTAGGGACAGGGCGGGGCACTGAAGCTTTCTTT. Residues: CASSLGTGRGTEAFF. The gene calls are TRBV11-3 and TRBJ1-1; 8 bases fit TRBD1. Germline V gene lookup returns CDR1 SGHNT and CDR2 YENEEA. The CDR3 covers 15 residues. The junction had 5 bases not matched to a gene; V was cut back by 1 base and J by 4 bases.